This T cell receptor (beta chain) comes out of a study of CD8 T cells in Susac syndrome (dated by TCRdb to about 2019). Describing the broader study: Whether CD8+ T cell activation and differentiation in Susac syndrome was antigen driven was tested using repertoire sequencing. CD8+ T cell repertoire clonality was compared between over 9 healthy donors, approximately 14 Susac syndrome patients and 15 or so multiple sclerosis patients.

V loses 1 base at its end and J loses 1 base; junction bases beyond the gene matches: 12. Its CDR3 holds 18 amino acids, cysteine through phenylalanine. Left in the record is the CDR3 DNA by itself, 54 bases read in frame from the first base. CDR1 and CDR2, looked up from the germline V gene, are LGHNA and YSLEER. Comment on this clonotype: Its antigen is not yet known. No clone much larger than this one lies a single base away; base qualities are absent.

Study-level results and caveats: The TCR sequencing and HLA analysis was acknowledged to have included a relatively small number of individuals.

High-throughput TCR beta sequencing profiled peripheral blood CD8+ and CD4+ T cells from healthy donors, Susac syndrome patients and multiple sclerosis patients. The healthy donors served as controls matched for age and sex. Bulk CD8+ and CD4+ T cells were purified magnetically by negative isolation, whereas CD8+ TEMRA cells were enriched by FACS. Blood was drawn into EDTA tubes, processed within 24 hours, and PBMCs were isolated by density gradient centrifugation. PBMCs intended for TCR sequencing were cryopreserved in liquid nitrogen and thawed later in a water bath at 37 degrees C. A purity of at least 90% was achieved for sorted or isolated CD4+, CD8+ and CD8+ TEMRA cells. RNA was extracted using the RNeasy kit, and roughly 0.5 to 1 ug of the RNA was reverse transcribed with random hexamers. TCR beta CDR3 regions were amplified with the immunoSEQ multiplex PCR assay covering 54 Vbeta and 13 Jbeta segments. To correct PCR amplification bias, a synthetic template baseline was used for both primer optimization and computational correction. Processing in the source paper ran as follows. Reads were annotated to V, D and J genes according to IMGT and were analyzed with immunoSEQ Analyzer, with only productive sequences retained. Clonality was calculated as one minus the Shannon entropy normalized by log2 of the number of productive unique sequences. For each patient and control, public and private clones were evaluated within the 100 most prevalent clones. Clones were defined as Susac-specific when absent from the healthy and MS cohorts, from some 1,100 published viral clones and from other ImmuneACCESS disease sequences. The public reads were reanalyzed by TCRdb: fastp trimming at Q25, MiXCR alignment, in-frame beta chains only. Rows matching on CDR3 protein sequence are summarized as one entry with the most common DNA and genes. In this record, the V and J calls reflect TCRdb's handling and not the investigators' own analysis. The sample has about 120,000 distinct CDR3 sequences on record, roughly 92% of them singletons. The ten largest clones represent approximately 0.12% of the sample.

The receptor was isolated from a human donor in good health. Rearrangement joined TRBV4-3 to TRBJ2-7; 8 central bases correspond to TRBD1. The sample taken for sequencing was CD8+ T cells from PBMCs. The nucleotide sequence reads as follows: TGCGCCAGCAGCCAAGGAGGGCCGGGACAGGTTCGTTCCTACGAGCAGTACTTC. Its protein reads: CASSQGGPGQVRSYEQYF.